Below, one T cell receptor beta chain is given with its context. The CDR3 is 15 amino acids. The data stem from a study of blood T cells in healthy people across ages. Looking at the study overall: There was about one barcoded beta molecule captured by template switching per two T cells.

Primers used in a second PCR of roughly 7 to 12 cycles were a sample-barcoded 5' primer and a J-beta primer mix. CDR3-containing paired-end reads numbered at least 3 million in each sample. Using its own MiXCR run on the 5' RACE reads, TCRdb lists one record per CDR3 protein. This table holds 750,000 to 850,000 distinct CDR3 sequences, roughly 25% found once. The same data also contributed to another study, on T cells of mothers and their children. That report adds: Material was donated by three healthy Caucasian mothers and their six children.

The sequenced sample was blood. This chain connects TRBV12-3 or TRBV12-4 to TRBJ2-5; TRBD2 agrees at 8 bases. The closer fit of TRBJ2-1 to the DNA end suggests the J call may be wrong. The receptor comes from a boy between 10 and 17 years old in good health. The CDR3: CASSLGGTRDNEQFF. CDR3 in DNA: TGTGCCAGCAGTTTAGGGGGGACTAGGGACAATGAGCAGTTCTTC.